A selection of T cell receptor beta chains follows, all from one sample in a study of shared clonotypes between healthy human individuals. Assay: immunoSEQ multiplex PCR; the TCRdb copy retains only in-frame clones and omits some. The table lists 850,000 to 1,100,000 clones, approximately 80% of them singletons. Source material: memory CD4+ T cells from PBMCs. These receptor sequences come from a man aged 18 to 29 in good health. Some clones in this sample may be carry-over from other donors' samples. CDR3s include the opening cysteine and the closing phenylalanine or tryptophan. Fields, in order: clone size, J gene, V gene, D gene, CDR3 DNA, CDR3 protein. The D gene is left open where the match is weak. Clone size is shown for a subset of rows, as once, few, many or a class of expanded clone.

NA TRBJ2-3 TRBV7-6 NA TGTGCCAGCAGCCTACAAGACAATACTGGCACAGATACGCAGTATTTT CASSLQDNTGTDTQYF
NA TRBJ1-5 TRBV9 NA TGTGCCAGCAGCTCCCGCAGCAATCAGCCCCAGCATTTT CASSSRSNQPQHF
NA TRBJ1-1 TRBV5-1 TRBD1 TGCGCCAGCAGCTTGGGGACAGGGGCGACTGAAGCTTTCTTT CASSLGTGATEAFF
once TRBJ2-2 TRBV5-1 NA TGCGCCAGCAGGGACTACACCGGGGAGCTGTTTTTT CASRDYTGELFF
NA TRBJ1-3 TRBV5-1 NA TGCGCCAGCAGTTGGGGAAACTCTGGAAACACCATATATTTT CASSWGNSGNTIYF
NA TRBJ1-5 TRBV6-1 NA TGTGCCAGCAGCCGGTTGGGGGCCGATCAGCCCCAGCATTTT CASSRLGADQPQHF
NA TRBJ2-5 TRBV5-4 NA TGTGCCAGCAGCCCGGGGGGGACAGGGCTTAAAACCCAGTACTTC CASSPGGTGLKTQYF
NA TRBJ1-2 TRBV7-2 NA TGTGCCAGCAGCATCCGGGACGGCACCTATGGCTACACCTTC CASSIRDGTYGYTF
NA TRBJ2-1 TRBV5-1 NA TGCGCCAGCAGCTTCGGCCCAAGGGACAATGAGCAGTTCTTC CASSFGPRDNEQFF
NA TRBJ1-2 TRBV6-5 NA TGTGCCAGCAGTTACCTGGCAGACTACTATGGCTACACCTTC CASSYLADYYGYTF
once TRBJ2-2 TRBV9 NA TGTGCCAGCAGCGTGTCGGGGACCGGGGAGCTGTTTTTT CASSVSGTGELFF
NA TRBJ2-2 TRBV9 TRBD2 TGTGCCAGCAGCGTAAGCGGGAGAAGCACCGGGGAGCTGTTTTTT CASSVSGRSTGELFF
NA TRBJ2-7 TRBV7-8 TRBD1 TGTGCCAGCAGCCCCGGACAGGACACCTACGAGCAGTACTTC CASSPGQDTYEQYF
NA TRBJ2-1 TRBV5-1 TRBD2 TGCGCCAGCAGCCCGGATTCTAGCGGGATCATCAATGAGCAGTTCTTC CASSPDSSGIINEQFF
NA TRBJ2-5 TRBV6-6 TRBD2 TGTGCCAGCAGTCCGACTAGCGTCCAAGAGACCCAGTACTTC CASSPTSVQETQYF